A selection of T cell receptor beta chains follows, all from one sample in a study of blood T cells in healthy people across ages. MiXCR, run by TCRdb on the 5' RACE reads, gives a single entry per CDR3 protein. This table holds about 2 million distinct CDR3 sequences, approximately 50% found once. Sequenced sample: blood. The receptor set was obtained from a woman between 35 and 50 years old in good health. The CDR3 runs from the conserved cysteine through the conserved F or W. The order of the fields is D gene, V gene, clone size, CDR3 length, J gene, CDR3 DNA, CDR3 protein. A D gene is named only where the DNA matches it firmly. Part of the rows lack a size; the others show once, few, many or a class for expanded clones.

d_gene: NA; v_gene: TRBV10-2; abundance: NA; len: 14; j_gene: TRBJ2-7; CDR3nt: TGCGCCAGCAGTGCCGGGGGACAGACCTACGAGCAGTACTTC; CDR3aa: CASSAGGQTYEQYF
d_gene: TRBD1; v_gene: TRBV4-2; abundance: NA; len: 15; j_gene: TRBJ1-6; CDR3nt: TGTGCCAGCAGCCAAGTGGAACAGGGGGATTCACCCCTCCACTTT; CDR3aa: CASSQVEQGDSPLHF
d_gene: NA; v_gene: TRBV7-9; abundance: once; len: 16; j_gene: TRBJ2-1; CDR3nt: TGTGCCAGCAGCTTGGGGAAGGGGGGGGCCTACAATGAGCAGTTCTTC; CDR3aa: CASSLGKGGAYNEQFF
d_gene: TRBD1; v_gene: TRBV4-2; abundance: few; len: 16; j_gene: TRBJ2-5; CDR3nt: TGTGCCAGCAGCCAAGAGTCAGGGGGAGTTCAGGAGACCCAGTACTTC; CDR3aa: CASSQESGGVQETQYF
d_gene: TRBD1; v_gene: TRBV28; abundance: NA; len: 15; j_gene: TRBJ1-2; CDR3nt: TGTGCCCTGGGGCGGGGAACCGGGACAGGGAAGGGCTACACCTTC; CDR3aa: CALGRGTGTGKGYTF
d_gene: TRBD1; v_gene: TRBV7-2; abundance: NA; len: 16; j_gene: TRBJ2-3; CDR3nt: TGTGCCAGCAGCCCAGGACAGGGAAGGGTTGTGGATACGCAGTATTTT; CDR3aa: CASSPGQGRVVDTQYF
d_gene: TRBD1; v_gene: TRBV10-3; abundance: NA; len: 14; j_gene: TRBJ1-2; CDR3nt: TGTGCCATCAGCTCGGACAGGGGGCCCTATGGCTACACCTTC; CDR3aa: CAISSDRGPYGYTF
d_gene: NA; v_gene: TRBV2; abundance: once; len: 14; j_gene: TRBJ2-1; CDR3nt: TGTGCCAGGAAGACTTTCAGAGGAGACAATGAGCAGTTCTTC; CDR3aa: CARKTFRGDNEQFF
d_gene: NA; v_gene: TRBV6-2/TRBV6-3; abundance: NA; len: 15; j_gene: TRBJ1-5; CDR3nt: TGTGCCAGCAGTTACTTGGTAAATAGCAATCAGCCCCAGCATTTT; CDR3aa: CASSYLVNSNQPQHF
d_gene: NA; v_gene: TRBV29-1; abundance: NA; len: 13; j_gene: TRBJ2-5; CDR3nt: TGCAGCGTTAACCAACTTTTCCAAGAGACCCAGTACTTC; CDR3aa: CSVNQLFQETQYF
d_gene: NA; v_gene: TRBV12-3/TRBV12-4; abundance: few; len: 15; j_gene: TRBJ1-2; CDR3nt: TGTGCCAGCAACCTACAGGGAATTCGGGACTATGGCTACACCTTC; CDR3aa: CASNLQGIRDYGYTF
d_gene: NA; v_gene: TRBV12-3/TRBV12-4; abundance: NA; len: 14; j_gene: TRBJ2-7; CDR3nt: TGTGCCAGCAGTTTAGCCCAGTGGGGTGGCGAGCAGTACTTC; CDR3aa: CASSLAQWGGEQYF
d_gene: NA; v_gene: TRBV13; abundance: NA; len: 15; j_gene: TRBJ2-4; CDR3nt: TGTGCCAGCAGTTCCTATCTGACAGCCAAAAACATTCAGTACTTC; CDR3aa: CASSSYLTAKNIQYF
d_gene: TRBD2; v_gene: TRBV6-2/TRBV6-3; abundance: NA; len: 15; j_gene: TRBJ2-3; CDR3nt: TGTGCCAGCAGGTCTAGCGGGGGCGCCTGGGGTGCGCAGTATTTT; CDR3aa: CASRSSGGAWGAQYF
d_gene: NA; v_gene: TRBV7-2; abundance: NA; len: 15; j_gene: TRBJ2-1; CDR3nt: TGTGCCAGCAGCCGTAGGGAACTATGTTACAATGAGCAGTTCTTC; CDR3aa: CASSRRELCYNEQFF
d_gene: NA; v_gene: TRBV4-1; abundance: few; len: 19; j_gene: TRBJ2-3; CDR3nt: TGCGCCAGCAGCCAAGATCTCCCCGGGACTCTGGGGGCGGCAGATACGCAGTATTTT; CDR3aa: CASSQDLPGTLGAADTQYF
d_gene: NA; v_gene: TRBV7-9; abundance: NA; len: 15; j_gene: TRBJ1-2; CDR3nt: TGTGCCAGCAGCTTTGAATCCTTTTATGTGAGTGGCTACACCTTC; CDR3aa: CASSFESFYVSGYTF
d_gene: TRBD1; v_gene: TRBV2; abundance: NA; len: 15; j_gene: TRBJ1-2; CDR3nt: TGTGCCAGCAGTGAGGCAGGGGGCGCCTCCTATGGCTACACCTTC; CDR3aa: CASSEAGGASYGYTF
d_gene: NA; v_gene: TRBV6-2/TRBV6-3; abundance: NA; len: 13; j_gene: TRBJ1-1; CDR3nt: TGTGCCAGCAGTTACTTTGGGGGTACTGAAGCTTTCTTT; CDR3aa: CASSYFGGTEAFF
d_gene: TRBD1; v_gene: TRBV7-9; abundance: few; len: 14; j_gene: TRBJ1-4; CDR3nt: TGTGCCAGCAGCCTGGGACAGGGGATTGAAAAACTGTTTTTT; CDR3aa: CASSLGQGIEKLFF
d_gene: TRBD2; v_gene: TRBV4-3; abundance: once; len: 18; j_gene: TRBJ2-5; CDR3nt: TGCGCCAGCAGCCAAGATCTCCTAGCGGGGGTACTGGGGGAGACCCAGTACTTC; CDR3aa: CASSQDLLAGVLGETQYF
d_gene: NA; v_gene: TRBV20-1; abundance: few; len: 12; j_gene: TRBJ2-5; CDR3nt: TGCAGTGCTCCGACAGGACCCAAGACCCAGTACTTC; CDR3aa: CSAPTGPKTQYF
d_gene: NA; v_gene: TRBV20-1; abundance: few; len: 15; j_gene: TRBJ2-7; CDR3nt: TGCAGTGCTAGAGTTTGGCAACAGTCCTCCTACGAGCAGTACTTC; CDR3aa: CSARVWQQSSYEQYF